This TCR beta chain came from a study of T cells in localized non-small cell lung cancer. Study-wide findings and caveats: Paired adjacent lung recovered a median about 60 of the top 100 tumor clones.

In its sample, this clone was seen once. As yet, its antigen is unknown. CDR3 length equals 18 residues. With 6 bases clipped from V and 0 bases from J, the junction kept 11 bases outside the gene matches. Germline V gene data show CDR1 as MDHEN and CDR2 as SYDVKM. TCRdb keeps only in-frame clones here, not all; method: immunoSEQ multiplex PCR. Counted here are tens of thousands of clones, roughly 86% occurring once; the ten biggest clones make up about 7%. Source: peripheral blood, taken before any cancer treatment. The TCR was taken from an older male donor with stage I lung adenocarcinoma. J is TRBJ1-4 and V is TRBV28; 9 nucleotides line up with TRBD1. CDR3 sequence: CASSPPGQGSATNEKLFF. As DNA, the CDR3 is TGTGCCAGCAGCCCCCCGGGACAGGGATCAGCAACTAATGAAAAACTGTTTTTT.